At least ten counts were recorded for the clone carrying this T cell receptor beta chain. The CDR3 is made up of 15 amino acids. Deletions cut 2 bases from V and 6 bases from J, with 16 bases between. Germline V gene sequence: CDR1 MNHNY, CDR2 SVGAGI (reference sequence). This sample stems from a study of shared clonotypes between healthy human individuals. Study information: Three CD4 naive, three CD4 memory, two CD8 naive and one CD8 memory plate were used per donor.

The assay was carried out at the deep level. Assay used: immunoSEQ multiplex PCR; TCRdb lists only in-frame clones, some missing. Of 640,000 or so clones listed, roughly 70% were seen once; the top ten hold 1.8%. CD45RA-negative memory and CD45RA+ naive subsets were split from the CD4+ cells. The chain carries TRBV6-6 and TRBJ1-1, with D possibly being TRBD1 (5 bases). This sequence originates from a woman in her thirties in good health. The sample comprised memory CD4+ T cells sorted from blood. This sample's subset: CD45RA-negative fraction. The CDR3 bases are TGTGCCAGCAGTTACGGTGGGGCTTCGAGCCCTGAAGCTTTCTTT. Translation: CASSYGGASSPEAFF.